The present T cell receptor (beta chain) was sequenced within a study of CD8 T cells in ankylosing spondylitis. Whole-study findings and limits: Certain motif variants had earlier been reported in reactive arthritis synovial fluid and blood. A motif of 7 to 9 highly homologous TCR beta variants was seen as apparently characteristic of ankylosing spondylitis blood. Clones linked with disease were CD8+ and fairly uncommon in the peripheral blood. Disease-linked clones reportedly showed significant enrichment in matched ankylosing spondylitis synovial fluid.

Making use of molecular barcodes, quantitative 5'-RACE generated TCR beta libraries. TCRdb analysed the 5' RACE reads with MiXCR anew, one entry per CDR3 protein. The data contain a few hundred thousand distinct CDR3 sequences, 17% of them singletons. A remark on this clonotype: Its target is not known.

Material for sequencing was blood, either unsorted or a sorted T cell fraction (not recorded which). The sequence was collected from a male donor with ankylosing spondylitis.

CDR3 sequence reads: CASSLKASTQYF. The CDR3 DNA sequence: TGTGCCAGCAGCCTCAAGGCCTCTACGCAGTATTTT. The J gene is TRBJ2-3, the V gene TRBV28; D call uncertain. The germline V gene encodes CDR1 MDHEN and CDR2 SYDVKM. The CDR3 consists of 12 residues. V shed 6 bases and J shed 8 bases, with 12 bases lying between them.